This T cell receptor (beta chain) was captured in a study of blood T cell repertoires in COVID-19. Study-wide context: Whether acute or convalescent, the COVID-19 samples came from the United States, Italy and Spain.

Original processing methods: How many nucleated cells were present was estimated from reference gene primer amplification. Sequenced by immunoSEQ multiplex PCR; TCRdb stores in-frame clones only, minus some. From that table come the V and J calls and clone size; the DNA was used to work out D and trimming. Altogether around 100,000 clones are present, just over 85% being singletons, with the ten largest covering approximately 3.7%. Only a few counts were recorded for this clone. The germline V gene has CDR1 SEHNR and CDR2 FQNEAQ (reference sequence). V was cut by 1 base and J by 1 base, with 10 bases left in between. This CDR3 comprises 15 residues.

The chain recombines TRBV7-9 with TRBJ1-1; maybe TRBD1 (6 bases). The specimen was peripheral blood. This receptor was identified in a human donor in a cohort sampled during active COVID-19. CDR3 nucleotides: TGTGCCAGCAGCTTAGTAGGCAGGGGGAACACTGAAGCTTTCTTT. Protein sequence: CASSLVGRGNTEAFF.